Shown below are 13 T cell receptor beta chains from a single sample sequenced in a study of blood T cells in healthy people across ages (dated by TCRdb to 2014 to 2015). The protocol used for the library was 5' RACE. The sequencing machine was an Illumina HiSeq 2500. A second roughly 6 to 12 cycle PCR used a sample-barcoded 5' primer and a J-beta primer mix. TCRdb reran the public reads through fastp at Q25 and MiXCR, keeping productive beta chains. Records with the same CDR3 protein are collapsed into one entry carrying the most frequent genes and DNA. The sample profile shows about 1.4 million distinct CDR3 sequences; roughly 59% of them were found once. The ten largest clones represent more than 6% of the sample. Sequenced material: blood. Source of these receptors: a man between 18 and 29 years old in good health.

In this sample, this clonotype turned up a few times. The CDR3 DNA sequence: TGTGCCAGCAGCAGGTCAGGGACACCATTATGGGAGCAGTTCTTC. Its translation: CASSRSGTPLWEQFF. The gene calls are TRBV7-9 and TRBJ2-1; possible D gene TRBD1, 6 bases. The ends were cut back, 5 bases at V and 10 bases at J, with 21 bases in the middle. The CDR3 spans 15 residues. The germline gives CDR1 SEHNR, CDR2 FQNEAQ (reference sequence). The entire variable domain, with the rest obtained from reference TRBV7-9 and TRBJ2-1, is as follows: DTGVSQNPRHKITKRGQNVTFRCDPISEHNRLYWYRQTLGQGPEFLTYFQNEAQLEKSRLLSDRFSAERPKGSFSTLEIQRTEQGDSAMYLCASSRSGTPLWEQFFGPGTRLTVL.

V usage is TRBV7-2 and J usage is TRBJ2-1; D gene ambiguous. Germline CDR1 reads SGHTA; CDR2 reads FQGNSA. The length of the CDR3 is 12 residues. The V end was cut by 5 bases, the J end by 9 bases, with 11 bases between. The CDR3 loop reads CASSEMPLEQFF. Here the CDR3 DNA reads TGTGCCAGCAGCGAAATGCCCCTTGAGCAGTTCTTC.

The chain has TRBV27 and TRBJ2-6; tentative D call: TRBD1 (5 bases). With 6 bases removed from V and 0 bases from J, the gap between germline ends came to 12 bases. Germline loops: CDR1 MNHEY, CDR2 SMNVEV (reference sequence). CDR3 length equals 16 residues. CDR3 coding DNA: TGTGCCAGCAGGGACACGAGACCCTCTGGGGCCAACGTCCTGACTTTC. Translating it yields CASRDTRPSGANVLTF.

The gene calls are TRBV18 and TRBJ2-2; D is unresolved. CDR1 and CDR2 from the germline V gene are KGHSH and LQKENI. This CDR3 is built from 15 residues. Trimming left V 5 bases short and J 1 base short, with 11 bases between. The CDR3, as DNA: TGTGCCAGCTCAAGGTATCCACAGAACACCGGGGAGCTGTTTTTT. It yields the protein CASSRYPQNTGELFF.

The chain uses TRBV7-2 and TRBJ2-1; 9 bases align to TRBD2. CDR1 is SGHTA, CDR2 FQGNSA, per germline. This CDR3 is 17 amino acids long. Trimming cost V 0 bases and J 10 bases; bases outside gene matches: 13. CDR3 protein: CASSLAGTSPFGGEQFF. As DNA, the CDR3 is TGTGCCAGCAGCTTAGCGGGGACTAGCCCATTTGGCGGGGAGCAGTTCTTC.

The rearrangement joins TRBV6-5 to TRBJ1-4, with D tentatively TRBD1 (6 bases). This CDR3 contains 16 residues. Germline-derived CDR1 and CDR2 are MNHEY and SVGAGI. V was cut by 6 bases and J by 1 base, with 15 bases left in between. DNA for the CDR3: TGTGCCAGCAGAGGGGGGGGCGCAATAACTAATGAAAAACTGTTTTTT. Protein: CASRGGGAITNEKLFF.

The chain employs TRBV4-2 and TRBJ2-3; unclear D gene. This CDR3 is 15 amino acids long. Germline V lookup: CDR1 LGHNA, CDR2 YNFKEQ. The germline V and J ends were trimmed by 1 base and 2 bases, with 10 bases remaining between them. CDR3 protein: CASSQGLSVTDTQYF. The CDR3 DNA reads TGTGCCAGCAGCCAAGGTCTATCGGTCACAGATACGCAGTATTTT.

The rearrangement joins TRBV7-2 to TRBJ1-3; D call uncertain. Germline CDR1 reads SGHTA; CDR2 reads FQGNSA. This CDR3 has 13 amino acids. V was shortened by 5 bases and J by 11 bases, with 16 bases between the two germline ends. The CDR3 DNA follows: TGTGCCAGCAGCGGAGACCGCCAGGATCCCATATATTTT. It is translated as CASSGDRQDPIYF. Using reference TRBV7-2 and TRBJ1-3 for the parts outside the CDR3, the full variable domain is GAGVSQSPSNKVTEKGKDVELRCDPISGHTALYWYRQSLGQGLEFLIYFQGNSAPDKSGLPSDRFSAERTGGSVSTLTIQRTQQEDSAVYLCASSGDRQDPIYFGEGSWLTVV.

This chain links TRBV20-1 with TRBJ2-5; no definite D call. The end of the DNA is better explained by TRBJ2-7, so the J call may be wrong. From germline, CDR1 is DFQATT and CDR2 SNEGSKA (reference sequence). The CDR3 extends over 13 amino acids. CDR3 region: CSAENYGSYEQYF. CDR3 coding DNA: TGCAGTGCTGAGAATTACGGATCCTACGAGCAGTACTTC.

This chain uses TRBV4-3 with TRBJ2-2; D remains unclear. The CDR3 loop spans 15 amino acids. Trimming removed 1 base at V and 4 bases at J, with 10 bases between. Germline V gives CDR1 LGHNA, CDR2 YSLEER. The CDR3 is CASSQGSGTTGELFF. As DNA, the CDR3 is TGCGCCAGCAGCCAAGGATCAGGAACCACCGGGGAGCTGTTTTTT.

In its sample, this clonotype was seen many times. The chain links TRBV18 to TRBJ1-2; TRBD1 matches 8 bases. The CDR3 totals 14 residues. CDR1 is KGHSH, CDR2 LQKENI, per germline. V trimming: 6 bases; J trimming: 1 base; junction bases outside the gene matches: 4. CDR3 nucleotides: TGTGCCAGCTCCCCGGACAGGGATAACTATGGCTACACCTTC. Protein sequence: CASSPDRDNYGYTF.

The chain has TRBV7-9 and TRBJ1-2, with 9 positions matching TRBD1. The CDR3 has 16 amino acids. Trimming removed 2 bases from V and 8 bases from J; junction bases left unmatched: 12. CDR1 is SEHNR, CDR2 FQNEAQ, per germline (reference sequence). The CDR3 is CASSLSGTGSLEGYTF. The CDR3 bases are TGTGCCAGCAGCTTATCCGGGACAGGGTCCCTGGAGGGCTACACCTTC.

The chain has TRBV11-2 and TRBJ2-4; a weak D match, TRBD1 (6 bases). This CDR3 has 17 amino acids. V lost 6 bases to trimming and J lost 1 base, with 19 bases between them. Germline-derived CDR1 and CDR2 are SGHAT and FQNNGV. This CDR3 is CASRDPGQFFAKNIQYF. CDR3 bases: TGTGCCAGCAGGGATCCGGGACAATTCTTCGCCAAAAACATTCAGTACTTC.